A single sample is the source of the 17 T cell receptor beta chains below, sequenced in a study of shared clonotypes between healthy human individuals. Profiled with immunoSEQ multiplex PCR; TCRdb holds only in-frame clones, not every one. Here the sample spans a few million clones, about 90% being singletons. The sequenced sample was naive CD4+ T cells from PBMCs. As for subset: CD45RA+ positively selected. The receptors shown here come from a man younger than 35 in good health. Some clones in this sample may be carry-over from other donors' samples.

The V and J genes are TRBV29-1 and TRBJ2-5; 10 bases fit TRBD2. CDR1 is SQVTM and CDR2 is ANQGSEA in the germline V gene. The CDR3 spans 13 residues. V lost 7 bases to trimming and J lost 4 bases; unmatched junction nucleotides: 6. CDR3 in amino acids: CSAIIAGGETQYF. In nucleotides, the CDR3 is TGCAGCGCAATCATAGCGGGAGGAGAGACCCAGTACTTC.

This chain links TRBV9 with TRBJ2-1; TRBD2 matches at 15 bases. Germline V gene sequence: CDR1 SGDLS, CDR2 YYNGEE. V dropped 3 bases and J dropped 7; count of bases not matched to a gene: 8. The length of the CDR3 is 17 residues. CDR3 loop: CASSGIGLAGGPNEQFF. The CDR3 region has the DNA TGTGCCAGCAGCGGGATTGGACTAGCGGGAGGGCCGAATGAGCAGTTCTTC.

This clone was seen just once. The gene calls are TRBV28 and TRBJ1-5; D gene ambiguous. Germline CDR1 is MDHEN and CDR2 is SYDVKM. Trimming took off 4 bases at V and 2 bases at J, with 9 bases between the two ends. This CDR3 contains 14 residues. CDR3 amino acids: CASSSPWGNQPQHF. Here the CDR3 DNA reads TGTGCCAGCAGTTCCCCGTGGGGCAATCAGCCCCAGCATTTT.

This sequence joins TRBV20-1 and TRBJ2-1; D unresolved. CDR3 size: 11 residues. V lost 5 bases and J lost 7, with 9 bases in between. The germline gives CDR1 DFQATT, CDR2 SNEGSKA (reference sequence). Here the CDR3 DNA reads TGCAGTGCTCTCTCCGTGAATGAGCAGTTCTTC. Encoded protein: CSALSVNEQFF.

The chain has TRBV28 and TRBJ1-3; 9 positions match TRBD1. Germline-derived CDR1 and CDR2 are MDHEN and SYDVKM. V lost 0 bases and J lost 4; bases outside the gene matches: 4. The CDR3 totals 16 residues. The CDR3 protein is CASSLWGDRAGNTIYF. CDR3 DNA sequence: TGTGCCAGCAGTTTATGGGGGGACAGGGCCGGAAACACCATATATTTT. Full variable domain (rest looked up from reference TRBV28 and TRBJ1-3): DVKVTQSSRYLVKRTGEKVFLECVQDMDHENMFWYRQDPGLGLRLIYFSYDVKMKEKGDIPEGYSVSREKKERFSLILESASTNQTSMYLCASSLWGDRAGNTIYFGEGSWLTVV.

This chain links TRBV7-9 with TRBJ2-3; 8 bases agree with TRBD2. The CDR3 has 16 amino acids. The V and J ends lost 1 base and 0 bases, in that order; junction bases with no gene match: 3. Germline assignment: CDR1 SEHNR and CDR2 FQNEAQ (reference sequence). The DNA for the CDR3 is TGTGCCAGCAGCTTAGGGAGCGGGGGTAGCACAGATACGCAGTATTTT. Protein: CASSLGSGGSTDTQYF.

The rearrangement uses TRBV27 and TRBJ2-1; no clear D. In germline, CDR1 is MNHEY, CDR2 SMNVEV (reference sequence). Trimming left V 6 bases short and J 8 bases short, with 8 bases between. The CDR3 is made up of 11 amino acids. CDR3 nucleotides: TGTGCCAGCAGAAGGGTGGATGAGCAGTTCTTC. Amino acids: CASRRVDEQFF.

The V gene is TRBV7-2, the J gene TRBJ1-2; 8 bases fit TRBD1. Germline values: CDR1 SGHTA, CDR2 FQGNSA. The CDR3 runs 16 residues. The V and J ends lost 5 bases and 4 bases, in that order; junction bases with no gene match: 12. The chain's CDR3 is CASSGRGQASLYGYTF. In DNA form, the CDR3 reads TGTGCCAGCAGCGGCAGGGGACAGGCATCGCTCTATGGCTACACCTTC.

The chain carries TRBV5-8 and TRBJ2-7, with D hard to call. The CDR3 totals 13 residues. CDR1 and CDR2 from the germline V gene are SGHTS and YDEGEE. V was shortened by 5 bases and J by 2 bases, with 11 bases between the two germline ends. CDR3 sequence: CASSKIRPYEQYF. The DNA of the CDR3 is TGTGCCAGCAGTAAAATCCGGCCCTACGAGCAGTACTTC.

The rearrangement uses TRBV7-9 and TRBJ2-7, with TRBD1 matching over 8 bases. The CDR3 runs to 14 residues. Germline loops: CDR1 SEHNR, CDR2 FQNEAQ (reference sequence). Trimming at V came to 3 bases and at J to 0 bases, leaving 1 base not matched to a gene. The CDR3 loop reads CASSFGTGSYEQYF. DNA for the CDR3: TGTGCCAGCAGCTTCGGGACAGGCTCCTACGAGCAGTACTTC.

V is TRBV21-1 and J is TRBJ1-3; the D call of TRBD1 is as the table states it, not checked on the DNA. TRBV21-1 is noted as a pseudogene. This CDR3 is 15 amino acids long. CDR3 sequence reads: CASSKGGRAGNTIYF. The DNA for the CDR3 is TGTGCCAGCAGCAAAGGCGGCAGGGCTGGAAACACCATATATTTT.

The rearrangement links TRBV29-1 to TRBJ1-1; 7 nucleotides line up with TRBD1. Germline assignment: CDR1 SQVTM and CDR2 ANQGSEA. The CDR3 sequence is 13 residues long. J gave up 7 bases and V 4 bases, and 9 bases lay outside the gene matches. CDR3 sequence (DNA): TGCAGCGTTGGGAGGGGGCAGGGAAGTGAAGCTTTCTTT. It codes for CSVGRGQGSEAFF.

The V gene is TRBV5-1, the J gene TRBJ2-1; 12 bases match TRBD2. Trimming at V came to 4 bases and at J to 4 bases, leaving 6 bases not matched to a gene. The CDR3 covers 16 residues. Germline CDR1 is SGHRS and CDR2 is YFSETQ. The DNA of the CDR3 is TGCGCCAGCAGCCTAGGACTAGCGGGGAAATACAATGAGCAGTTCTTC. Its translation is CASSLGLAGKYNEQFF. The full variable domain, in which reference TRBV5-1 and TRBJ2-1 provide the parts outside the CDR3, is KAGVTQTPRYLIKTRGQQVTLSCSPISGHRSVSWYQQTPGQGLQFLFEYFSETQRNKGNFPGRFSGRQFSNSRSEMNVSTLELGDSALYLCASSLGLAGKYNEQFFGPGTRLTVL.

The V and J genes are TRBV19 and TRBJ1-1, with 9 nucleotides matching TRBD1. The CDR3 is 17 residues long. In germline, CDR1 is LNHDA, CDR2 SQIVND (reference sequence). V dropped 7 bases and J dropped 1; count of bases not matched to a gene: 13. CDR3 in DNA: TGTGCCAGTACCCGAATCCCGGGACAGGGATCGAACACTGAAGCTTTCTTT. Residues: CASTRIPGQGSNTEAFF.

DNA of the CDR3: TGTGCCAGCTCACTCACAGGGGGCGAAGCTTTCTTT. Protein product: CASSLTGGEAFF. The chain uses TRBV18 and TRBJ1-1, with 9 bases lining up with TRBD1. The CDR3 consists of 12 residues. Germline-derived CDR1 and CDR2 are KGHSH and LQKENI. With 4 bases clipped from V and 8 bases from J, the junction kept 2 bases outside the gene matches.

The chain recombines TRBV7-3 with TRBJ2-5; 7 positions match TRBD1. The V gene's germline CDR1 is SGHTA and CDR2 FQGTGA. Losses at the gene ends were 4 bases for V and 2 bases for J; bases not matched to a gene: 7. This CDR3 has 15 amino acids. This CDR3 is CASSYAGGLQETQYF. DNA for the CDR3: TGTGCCAGCAGCTATGCAGGGGGTTTGCAAGAGACCCAGTACTTC.

As regards this clone: The junction departs from the called germline gene at one end, perhaps through a read error. The gene calls are TRBV2 and TRBJ1-5; 9 bases match TRBD1. The CDR3 sequence is 13 residues long. Per the germline V gene, CDR1 is SNHLY and CDR2 is FYNNEI. The CDR3 coding sequence is TGTGCCAGCACAGCTAATGGACAGGGGAAACTTCTTTTT. Translated, it gives CASTANGQGKLLF. Full variable domain (missing parts from reference TRBV2 and TRBJ1-5): EPEVTQTPSHQVTQMGQEVILRCVPISNHLYFYWYRQILGQKVEFLVSFYNNEISEKSEIFDDQFSVERPDGSNFTLKIRSTKLEDSAMYFCASTANGQGKLLFGDGTRLSIL.